These 5 T cell receptor beta chains came from one sample sequenced in a study of blood T cells in healthy people across ages. A second PCR of roughly 7 to 11 cycles used a sample-barcoded 5' primer and a J-beta primer mix. Via MiXCR, TCRdb re-called the 5' RACE reads, giving one row per CDR3 protein. The table includes approximately 820,000 distinct CDR3 sequences, 40% to 50% detected once. Sequenced sample: blood. The receptor source for this set is a man aged 55 to 70 in good health.

This sequence joins TRBV9 and TRBJ1-2; D might be TRBD1 (5 bases). Germline assignment: CDR1 SGDLS and CDR2 YYNGEE. V lost 6 bases to trimming and J lost 8 bases, with 17 bases between them. The CDR3 is made up of 13 amino acids. CDR3: CASTQVQGRGYTF. CDR3 sequence (DNA): TGTGCCAGCACCCAGGTTCAGGGTCGCGGCTACACCTTC. The full variable domain, in which reference TRBV9 and TRBJ1-2 provide the parts outside the CDR3, is DSGVTQTPKHLITATGQRVTLRCSPRSGDLSVYWYQQSLDQGLQFLIQYYNGEERAKGNILERFSAQQFPDLHSELNLSSLELGDSALYFCASTQVQGRGYTFGSGTRLTVV.

There are a few counts of this clonotype. The chain carries TRBV9 and TRBJ1-2; possible D gene TRBD1, 5 bases. CDR3 length: 16 residues. V lost 5 bases, J lost 4 bases, and 21 bases lay in between. Germline V gene data show CDR1 as SGDLS and CDR2 as YYNGEE. CDR3 loop: CASSSPTGGSFYGYTF. Here the CDR3 DNA reads TGTGCCAGCAGTAGTCCCACGGGGGGATCATTCTATGGCTACACCTTC.

This clonotype has more than one count but fewer than ten. This chain connects TRBV29-1 to TRBJ2-3, with a weak D call TRBD1 (6 bases). Germline loops: CDR1 SQVTM, CDR2 ANQGSEA. The ends were cut back, 3 bases at V and 1 base at J, with 11 bases in the middle. The CDR3 runs 14 residues. The chain's CDR3 is CSVEAGAGTDTQYF. In DNA, the CDR3 is TGCAGCGTTGAGGCAGGGGCGGGCACAGATACGCAGTATTTT.

Concerning this clonotype: A single base separates this from a much larger clone, so it may be a read error. The chain is built from TRBV11-2 and TRBJ2-5, with D unresolved. CDR1 SGHAT and CDR2 FQNNGV come from the germline V gene. This CDR3 spans 13 amino acids. V was trimmed by 2 bases and J by 5 bases, leaving 9 bases between them. This CDR3 reads CASSLRLTETQYF. The CDR3 nucleotides read TGTGCCAGCAGCTTAAGGTTAACTGAGACCCAGTACTTC.

This clonotype was picked up a small number of times. Here the CDR3 reads CASSLGVTGSYEQYF. As DNA, the CDR3 is TGTGCCAGCAGCTTAGGAGTTACGGGCTCCTACGAGCAGTACTTC. This chain connects TRBV7-8 to TRBJ2-7; D not resolved. Germline V gives CDR1 SGHVS, CDR2 FQNEAQ. The CDR3 extends over 15 amino acids. The V gene lost 1 base and the J gene lost 0 bases, with 10 bases spanning the gap.